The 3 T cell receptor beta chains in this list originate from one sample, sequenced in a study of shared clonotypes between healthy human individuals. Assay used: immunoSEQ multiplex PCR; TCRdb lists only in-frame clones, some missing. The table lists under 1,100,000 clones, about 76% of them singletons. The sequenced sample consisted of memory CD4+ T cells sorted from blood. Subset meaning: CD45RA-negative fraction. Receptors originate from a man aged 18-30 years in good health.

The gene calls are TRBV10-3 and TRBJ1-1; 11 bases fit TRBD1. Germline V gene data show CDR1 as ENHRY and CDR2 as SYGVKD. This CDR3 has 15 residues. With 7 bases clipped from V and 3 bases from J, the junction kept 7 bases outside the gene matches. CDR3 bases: TGTGCCATCACCCGGACAGGGGGCTTGGACACTGAAGCTTTCTTT. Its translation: CAITRTGGLDTEAFF.

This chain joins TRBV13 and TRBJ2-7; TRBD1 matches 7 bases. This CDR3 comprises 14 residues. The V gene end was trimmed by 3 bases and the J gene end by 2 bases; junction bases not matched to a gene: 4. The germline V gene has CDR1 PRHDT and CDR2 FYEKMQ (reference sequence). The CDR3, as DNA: TGTGCCAGCAGCTTCCGGGACAGAGCCTACGAGCAGTACTTC. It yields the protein CASSFRDRAYEQYF.

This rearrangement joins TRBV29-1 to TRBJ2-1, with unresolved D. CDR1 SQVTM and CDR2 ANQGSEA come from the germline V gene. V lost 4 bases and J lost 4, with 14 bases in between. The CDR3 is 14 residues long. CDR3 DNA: TGCAGCGTTGTACACGGCCTCAGTTACAATGAGCAGTTCTTC. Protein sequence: CSVVHGLSYNEQFF.